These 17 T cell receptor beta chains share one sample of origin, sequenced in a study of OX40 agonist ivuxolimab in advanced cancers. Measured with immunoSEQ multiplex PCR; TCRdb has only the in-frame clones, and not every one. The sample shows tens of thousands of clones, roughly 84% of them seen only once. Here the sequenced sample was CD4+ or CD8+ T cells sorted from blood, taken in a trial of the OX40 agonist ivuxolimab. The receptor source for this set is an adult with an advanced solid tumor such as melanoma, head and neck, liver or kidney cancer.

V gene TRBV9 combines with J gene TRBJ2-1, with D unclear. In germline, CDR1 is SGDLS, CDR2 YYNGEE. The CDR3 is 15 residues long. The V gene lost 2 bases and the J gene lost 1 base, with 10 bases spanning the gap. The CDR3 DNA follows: TGTGCCAGCAGCGTTAGTCCCACTTCCTACAATGAGCAGTTCTTC. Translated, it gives CASSVSPTSYNEQFF.

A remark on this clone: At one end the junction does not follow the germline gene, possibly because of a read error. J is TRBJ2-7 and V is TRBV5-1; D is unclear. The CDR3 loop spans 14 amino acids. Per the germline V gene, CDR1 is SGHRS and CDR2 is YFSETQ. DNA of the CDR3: TGCGCCAGCAGCTTGGTGGTCAGCCCGTACGAGCAGTGCTTC. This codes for CASSLVVSPYEQCF.

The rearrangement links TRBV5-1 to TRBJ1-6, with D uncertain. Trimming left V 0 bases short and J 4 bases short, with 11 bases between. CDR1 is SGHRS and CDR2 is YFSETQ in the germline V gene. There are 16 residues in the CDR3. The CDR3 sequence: CASSLDWSTYNSPLHF. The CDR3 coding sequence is TGCGCCAGCAGCTTGGACTGGAGCACTTATAATTCACCCCTCCACTTT.

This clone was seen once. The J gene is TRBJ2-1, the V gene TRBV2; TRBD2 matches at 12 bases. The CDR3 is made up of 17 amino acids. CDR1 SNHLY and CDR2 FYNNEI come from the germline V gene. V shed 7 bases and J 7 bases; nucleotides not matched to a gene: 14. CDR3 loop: CASNPHGLAGTLNEQFF. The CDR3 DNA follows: TGTGCCAGCAACCCTCATGGACTAGCGGGGACCCTGAATGAGCAGTTCTTC.

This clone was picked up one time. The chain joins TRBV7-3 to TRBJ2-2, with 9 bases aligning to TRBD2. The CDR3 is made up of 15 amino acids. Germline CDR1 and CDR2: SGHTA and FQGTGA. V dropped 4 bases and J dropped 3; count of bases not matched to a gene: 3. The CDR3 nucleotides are TGTGCCAGCAGCTCCTGGACTAGCGACACCGGGGAGCTGTTTTTT. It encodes CASSSWTSDTGELFF.

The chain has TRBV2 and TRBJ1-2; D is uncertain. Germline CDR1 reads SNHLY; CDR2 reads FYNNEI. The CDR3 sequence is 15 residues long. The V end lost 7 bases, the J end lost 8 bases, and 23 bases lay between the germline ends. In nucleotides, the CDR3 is TGTGCCAGCACAGATAGCAGCGGAGGTTCGGAGGGCTACACCTTC. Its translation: CASTDSSGGSEGYTF.

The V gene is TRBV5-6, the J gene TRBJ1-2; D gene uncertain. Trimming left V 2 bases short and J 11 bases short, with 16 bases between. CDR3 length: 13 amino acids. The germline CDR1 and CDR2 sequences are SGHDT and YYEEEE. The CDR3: CASSFSGPREYTF. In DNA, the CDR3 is TGTGCCAGCAGCTTTTCGGGCCCCCGGGAGTACACCTTC.

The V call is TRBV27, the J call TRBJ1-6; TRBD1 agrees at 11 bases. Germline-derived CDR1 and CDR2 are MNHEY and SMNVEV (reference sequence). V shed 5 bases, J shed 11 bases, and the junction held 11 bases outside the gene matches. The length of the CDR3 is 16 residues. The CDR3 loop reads CASSPLDRGRRTPLHF. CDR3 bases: TGTGCCAGCAGTCCGTTGGACAGGGGGCGCCGGACACCCCTCCACTTT.

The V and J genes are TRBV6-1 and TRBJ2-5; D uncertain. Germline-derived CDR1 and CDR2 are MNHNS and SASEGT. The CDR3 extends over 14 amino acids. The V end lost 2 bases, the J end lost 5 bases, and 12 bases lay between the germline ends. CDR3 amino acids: CASSELDRRETQYF. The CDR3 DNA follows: TGTGCCAGCAGTGAACTAGACCGAAGGGAGACCCAGTACTTC.

CDR3 sequence reads: CASRTVREGYGYTF. The CDR3 DNA follows: TGTGCCAGCAGGACAGTTAGAGAGGGCTATGGCTACACCTTC. The V gene is TRBV6-5, the J gene TRBJ1-2; weak D call: TRBD1 (5 bases). Germline CDR1 and CDR2: MNHEY and SVGAGI. The CDR3 sequence is 14 residues long. The V end lost 6 bases, the J end lost 4 bases, and 15 bases lay between the germline ends.

The CDR3 nucleotides read TGTGCCAGCAGGCCCGTGGGGTACGGAAACACTGAAGCTTTCTTT. This gives the protein CASRPVGYGNTEAFF. This chain connects TRBV6-1 to TRBJ1-1; D uncertain. This CDR3 has 15 amino acids. With 6 bases removed from V and 2 bases from J, the gap between germline ends came to 16 bases. Germline CDR1 is MNHNS and CDR2 is SASEGT.

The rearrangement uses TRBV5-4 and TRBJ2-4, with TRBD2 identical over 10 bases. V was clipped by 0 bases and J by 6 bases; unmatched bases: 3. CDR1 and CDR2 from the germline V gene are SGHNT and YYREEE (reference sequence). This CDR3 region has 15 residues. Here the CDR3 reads CASSLAASGRNIQYF. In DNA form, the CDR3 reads TGTGCCAGCAGCTTGGCGGCTAGCGGGAGAAACATTCAGTACTTC.

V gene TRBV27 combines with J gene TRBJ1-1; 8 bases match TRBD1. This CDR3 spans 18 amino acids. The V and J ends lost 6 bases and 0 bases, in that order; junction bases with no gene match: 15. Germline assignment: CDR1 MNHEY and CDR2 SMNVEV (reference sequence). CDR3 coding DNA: TGTGCCAGCAGGAATAAGGCAGGGGGCGTCGTGGTGAACACTGAAGCTTTCTTT. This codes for CASRNKAGGVVVNTEAFF.

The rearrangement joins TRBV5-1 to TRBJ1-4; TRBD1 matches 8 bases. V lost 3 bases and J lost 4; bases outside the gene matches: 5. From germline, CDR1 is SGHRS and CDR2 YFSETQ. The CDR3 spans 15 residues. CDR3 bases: TGCGCCAGCAGCTCGCAGGGGGCAGATAATGAAAAACTGTTTTTT. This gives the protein CASSSQGADNEKLFF.

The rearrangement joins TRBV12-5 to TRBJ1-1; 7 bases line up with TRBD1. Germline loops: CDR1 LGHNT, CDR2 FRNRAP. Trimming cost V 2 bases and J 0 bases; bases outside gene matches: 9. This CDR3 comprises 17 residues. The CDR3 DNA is TGTGCTAGTGGTTTGCTTAACCTAGGACAGGTGAACACTGAAGCTTTCTTT. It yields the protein CASGLLNLGQVNTEAFF.

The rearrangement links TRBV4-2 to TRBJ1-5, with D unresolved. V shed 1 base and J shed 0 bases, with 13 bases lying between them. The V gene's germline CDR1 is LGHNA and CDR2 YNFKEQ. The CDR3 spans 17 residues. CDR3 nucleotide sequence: TGTGCCAGCAGCCAAGGAGGCAGGAGAAATAGCAATCAGCCCCAGCATTTT. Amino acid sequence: CASSQGGRRNSNQPQHF.

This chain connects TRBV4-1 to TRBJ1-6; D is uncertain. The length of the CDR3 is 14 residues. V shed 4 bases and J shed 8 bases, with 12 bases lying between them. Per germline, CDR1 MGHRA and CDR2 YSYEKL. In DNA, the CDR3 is TGCGCCAGCAGCCGAGTCAGTAAAGATTCACCCCTCCACTTT. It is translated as CASSRVSKDSPLHF.